This T cell receptor (beta chain) came from a study of blood T cell repertoires in COVID-19. Overall study: Spain, Italy and the United States supplied samples that represented acute and convalescent COVID-19. The cDNA or gDNA used as material had been derived from T cells, B-cell-depleted T cells, or PBMCs.

The V segment lost 4 bases and the J segment 7 bases; nucleotides outside the gene matches: 10. The germline CDR1 and CDR2 sequences are SGDLS and YYNGEE. This CDR3 spans 15 amino acids. The study drew participants aged roughly 18 to 95 years from under 30 US areas. Some clones are missing from TCRdb's copy, which holds only in-frame ones; the method was immunoSEQ multiplex PCR. The sample consists of under 500,000 clones, 70% to 90% of them appearing once. The TCR was taken from a woman between 18 and 29 years old with acute COVID-19. The sequencing sample was made of PBMCs or T cells enriched from blood (not recorded which). V is TRBV9 and J is TRBJ2-1; 8 positions match TRBD2. The CDR3: CASSPGLAGMNEQFF. DNA for the CDR3: TGTGCCAGCAGCCCCGGGCTAGCGGGTATGAATGAGCAGTTCTTC.